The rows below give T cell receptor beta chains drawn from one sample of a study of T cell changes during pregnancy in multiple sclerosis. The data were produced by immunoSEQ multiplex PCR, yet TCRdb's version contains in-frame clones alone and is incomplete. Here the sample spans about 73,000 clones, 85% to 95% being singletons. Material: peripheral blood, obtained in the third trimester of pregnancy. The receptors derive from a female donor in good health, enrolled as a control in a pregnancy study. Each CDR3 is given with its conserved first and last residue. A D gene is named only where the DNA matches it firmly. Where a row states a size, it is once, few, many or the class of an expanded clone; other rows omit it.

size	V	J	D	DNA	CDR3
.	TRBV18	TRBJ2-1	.	TGTGCCAGCTCACCACGTGTACGAGGCGGGGCTGAGCAGTTCTTC	CASSPRVRGGAEQFF
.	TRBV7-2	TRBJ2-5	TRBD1	TGTGCCAGCAGCTTAGCGGGGACAGTTAAAGAGACCCAGTACTTC	CASSLAGTVKETQYF
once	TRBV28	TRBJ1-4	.	.	CASSSSGQGSEKLFF
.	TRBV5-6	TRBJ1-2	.	TGTGCCAGCAGCTTGGCCGCGAACTATGGCTACACCTTC	CASSLAANYGYTF
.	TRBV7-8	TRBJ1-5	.	TGTGCCAGCAGCTTAACATTCAGGGGAAATAGCAATCAGCCCCAGCATTTT	CASSLTFRGNSNQPQHF
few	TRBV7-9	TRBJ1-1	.	TGTGCCAGCAGGGGCAGGGGTGGGAGCACTGAAGCTTTCTTT	CASRGRGGSTEAFF
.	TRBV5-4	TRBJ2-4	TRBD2	TGTGCCAGCAGCTTTCCGGGACTAGCGGAAAACATTCAGTACTTC	CASSFPGLAENIQYF
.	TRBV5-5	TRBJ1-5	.	TGTGCCAGCAGCACAGGGACCGGCAATCAGCCCCAGCATTTT	CASSTGTGNQPQHF
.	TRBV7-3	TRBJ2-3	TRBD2	TGTGCCAGCAGCGCCTGGGGACTAGCGGGAGATACGCAGTATTTT	CASSAWGLAGDTQYF
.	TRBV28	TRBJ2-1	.	TGTGCCAGCAGTCGCCGATCCTCGGGATACAATGAGCAGTTCTTC	CASSRRSSGYNEQFF
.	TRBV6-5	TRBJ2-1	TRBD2	TGTGCCAGCGCAGAAAGCGGGGAAGAAAATGAGCAGTTCTTC	CASAESGEENEQFF
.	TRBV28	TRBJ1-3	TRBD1	TGTGCCAGCAGTTTGCCCGGGACAGGCTCTGGAAACACCATATATTTT	CASSLPGTGSGNTIYF
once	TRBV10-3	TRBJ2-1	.	TGTGCCATCAGCCCCGGAGGGTTTAATGAGCAGTTCTTC	CAISPGGFNEQFF
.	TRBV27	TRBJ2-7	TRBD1	TGTGCCAGCAGTCACCAGGGGGCGAGGACATCTGGTGAGCAGTACTTC	CASSHQGARTSGEQYF
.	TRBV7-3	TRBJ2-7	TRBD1	TGTGCCAGCAGCCCCCGACAGGGCTACGAGCAGTACTTC	CASSPRQGYEQYF
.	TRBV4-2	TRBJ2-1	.	TGTGCCAGCAGCCAATTTGCGGATAGCGGATACAATGAGCAGTTCTTC	CASSQFADSGYNEQFF
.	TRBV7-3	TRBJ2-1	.	TGTGCCAGCAGCCTACGTTCCGTCTCCTACAATGAGCAGTTCTTC	CASSLRSVSYNEQFF
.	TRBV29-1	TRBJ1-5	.	TGCAGCGTTCAGGGGATAGTGGGTCAGCCCCAGCATTTT	CSVQGIVGQPQHF
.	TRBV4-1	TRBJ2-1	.	TGCGCCAGCAGCCAAGAAACCCCTCTAGGCGGCGAGCAGTTCTTC	CASSQETPLGGEQFF
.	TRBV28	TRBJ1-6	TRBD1	TGTGCCAGCAGTCCGACAGGGAAATTTAATTCACCCCTCCACTTT	CASSPTGKFNSPLHF
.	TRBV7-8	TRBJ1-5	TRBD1	TGTGCCAGCAGCAAAGGGACAGGCTCTCAGCCCCAGCATTTT	CASSKGTGSQPQHF
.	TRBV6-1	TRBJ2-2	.	TGTGCCAGCACCCTTAGTAGCACCGGGGAGCTGTTTTTT	CASTLSSTGELFF
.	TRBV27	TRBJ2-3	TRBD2	TGTGCCAGCAGTTTGGCGGGAGTGGCAGATACGCAGTATTTT	CASSLAGVADTQYF
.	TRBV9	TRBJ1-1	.	TGTGCCACTGCCTCGGGGGGCCTGAACACTGAAGCTTTCTTT	CATASGGLNTEAFF
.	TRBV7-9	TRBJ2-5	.	TGTGCCAGCAGCCTAGGAGTCGGGGAGACCCAGTACTTC	CASSLGVGETQYF
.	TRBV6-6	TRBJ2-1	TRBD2	TGTGCCAGCCGAGATGAGGCGGGAGGAGCTTACAATGAGCAGTTCTTC	CASRDEAGGAYNEQFF
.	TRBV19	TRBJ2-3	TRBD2	TGTGCCAGTACCCTAGCGGGGGCCACAGATACGCAGTATTTT	CASTLAGATDTQYF
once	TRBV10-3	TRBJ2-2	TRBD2	TGTGCCATGAGCGGGAGGAAGAACACCGGGGAGCTGTTTTTT	CAMSGRKNTGELFF
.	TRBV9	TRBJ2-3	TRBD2	TGTGCCAGCAGCCCGGGAGGGGCCCGCACAGATACGCAGTATTTT	CASSPGGARTDTQYF
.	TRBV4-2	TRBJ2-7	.	TGTGCCAGCAGCCAAGAAGAACAGGAATCCTACGAGCAGTACTTC	CASSQEEQESYEQYF
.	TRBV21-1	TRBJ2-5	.	TGTGCCAGCAGCAAAGGGACGGGAGCGAGTGAGACCCAGTACTTC	CASSKGTGASETQYF
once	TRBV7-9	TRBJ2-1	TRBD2	TGTGCCAGCTCTAGCGGCTCCTACAATGAGCAGTTCTTC	CASSSGSYNEQFF
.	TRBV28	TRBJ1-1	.	TGTGCCAGCAGGCGCAGGGTGGTGATGAACACTGAAGCTTTCTTT	CASRRRVVMNTEAFF
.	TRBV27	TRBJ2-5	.	TGTGCCAGCAGTTTAGTTGGGGGGACTCCCCAAGAGACCCAGTACTTC	CASSLVGGTPQETQYF
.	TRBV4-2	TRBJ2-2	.	TGTGCCAGCAGCCAAGAAGGGGCAGGAGTGAACACCGGGGAGCTGTTTTTT	CASSQEGAGVNTGELFF
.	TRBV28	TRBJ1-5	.	TGTGCCAGCAGTTTAAGACAGTATTATCAGCCCCAGCATTTT	CASSLRQYYQPQHF
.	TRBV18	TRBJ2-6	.	TGTGCCAGCTCATTGGACAGCCTCTCTGGGGCCAACGTCCTGACTTTC	CASSLDSLSGANVLTF
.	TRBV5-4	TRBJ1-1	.	TGTGCCAGCAGAGGGACCGGGGACTACACTGAAGCTTTCTTT	CASRGTGDYTEAFF